The 2 T cell receptor beta chains presented below share a single source sample, sequenced in a study of blood T cell repertoires in COVID-19. The protocol was immunoSEQ multiplex PCR, while the TCRdb copy is restricted to in-frame clones and leaves out a portion. The table records 150,000 to 200,000 clones, 84% of them present only once. Sequenced sample: peripheral blood. Receptors originate from a woman aged 70 to 79 with COVID-19, enrolled during active disease.

The V call is TRBV29-1, the J call TRBJ2-3, with a possible D match to TRBD2 (6 bases). Trimming cost V 1 base and J 6 bases, with 8 bases left between them. The CDR3 consists of 12 residues. Germline-derived CDR1 and CDR2 are SQVTM and ANQGSEA. The CDR3 DNA follows: TGCAGCGTTGAAGCGGGAGCCGATACGCAGTATTTT. Protein: CSVEAGADTQYF.

The CDR3 DNA reads TGTGCCAGCTCACCACGGGACATAGGGGACGAGCAGTACTTC. Amino acid sequence: CASSPRDIGDEQYF. This chain connects TRBV18 to TRBJ2-7, with D perhaps matching TRBD1 (6 bases). CDR3 size: 14 residues. V lost 1 base, J lost 5 bases, and 12 bases lay in between. Germline-derived CDR1 and CDR2 are KGHSH and LQKENI.